One and the same sample provided the 20 T cell receptor beta chains below, sequenced in a study of blood T cell repertoires in COVID-19. Clones were read by immunoSEQ multiplex PCR, and TCRdb kept only the in-frame ones, dropping some. The repertoire holds roughly 49,000 clones, with about 70% as singletons. What was sequenced was peripheral blood. The receptor source for this set is a woman in her sixties or seventies with acute or convalescent COVID-19.

The rearrangement joins TRBV5-5 to TRBJ2-7; D unclear. The germline V and J ends were trimmed by 5 bases and 4 bases, with 10 bases remaining between them. The CDR3 totals 12 residues. Germline values: CDR1 SGHKS, CDR2 YYEKEE (reference sequence). The CDR3 bases are TGTGCCAGCAGTCTTACAGAGTACGAGCAGTACTTC. Translated: CASSLTEYEQYF.

The chain combines TRBV28 with TRBJ2-1, with TRBD1 identical over 7 bases. Germline V CDR1 and CDR2: MDHEN, SYDVKM. The CDR3 is 14 residues long. V trimming: 7 bases; J trimming: 6 bases; junction bases outside the gene matches: 9. DNA of the CDR3: TGTGCCAGCATACGGGCAGGGGGATTCAATGAGCAGTTCTTC. Translated: CASIRAGGFNEQFF.

The gene calls are TRBV3-1 (or the pseudogene TRBV3-2) and TRBJ1-6; 7 bases match TRBD1. The CDR3 runs 14 residues. Looked up from germline, CDR1 is LGHDT and CDR2 is YNNKEL (reference sequence). Trimming cost V 5 bases and J 13 bases; bases outside gene matches: 11. The CDR3 DNA is TGTGCCAGCAGCTCCGGGACAGCCTTTTACCCCCTCCACTTT. The encoded protein is CASSSGTAFYPLHF.

This clone has a count of ten or more. V gene TRBV7-9 combines with J gene TRBJ2-3; the match to TRBD1 covers 10 bases. The ends lost 4 bases at V and 3 bases at J; junction bases unmatched: 10. Germline V gene data show CDR1 as SEHNR and CDR2 as FQNEAQ (reference sequence). The CDR3 has 17 residues. The CDR3 bases are TGTGCCAGCAGCTCCCGGGCGGGACAGGGGCTAACAGATACGCAGTATTTT. Amino acids: CASSSRAGQGLTDTQYF.

The V gene is TRBV18, the J gene TRBJ1-2; TRBD1 matches 7 bases. J was trimmed by 8 bases and V by 3 bases; bases with no gene match: 6. Germline assignment: CDR1 KGHSH and CDR2 LQKENI. This CDR3 has 13 residues. DNA of the CDR3: TGTGCCAGCTCACCGAATTTGGACAGGGGCTACACCTTC. Translated, it gives CASSPNLDRGYTF.

The chain is built from TRBV14 and TRBJ1-3; D is possibly TRBD1 (5 bases). V was shortened by 4 bases and J by 1 base, with 8 bases between the two germline ends. This CDR3 is built from 14 residues. Germline CDR1 and CDR2: SGHDN and FVKESK. CDR3 sequence (DNA): TGTGCCAGCAGCCGGGGGGGATCTGGAAACACCATATATTTT. Residues: CASSRGGSGNTIYF.

The gene calls are TRBV6-6 and TRBJ2-7, with 12 bases fitting TRBD2. The CDR3 contains 13 residues. V trimming: 7 bases; J trimming: 12 bases; junction bases outside the gene matches: 10. Germline V gives CDR1 MNHNY, CDR2 SVGAGI (reference sequence). The CDR3 loop reads CASTPGLAGGVYF. The DNA of the CDR3 is TGTGCCAGCACCCCGGGACTAGCGGGCGGGGTGTACTTC.

The chain uses TRBV27 and TRBJ1-2; 8 bases are a match to TRBD1. Looked up from germline, CDR1 is MNHEY and CDR2 is SMNVEV (reference sequence). The length of the CDR3 is 13 residues. Trimming cost V 4 bases and J 7 bases; bases outside gene matches: 5. CDR3 loop: CASSSQDRVGYTF. The CDR3 DNA sequence: TGTGCCAGCAGTTCTCAGGACAGGGTTGGCTACACCTTC.

The chain carries TRBV19 and TRBJ1-5; possibly TRBD1 for D (5 bases). V was shortened by 7 bases and J by 0 bases, with 10 bases between the two germline ends. Per the germline V gene, CDR1 is LNHDA and CDR2 is SQIVND (reference sequence). The CDR3 has 14 amino acids. CDR3 loop: CASNWGDSNQPQHF. The CDR3 coding sequence is TGTGCCAGTAATTGGGGGGATAGCAATCAGCCCCAGCATTTT.

This sequence joins TRBV5-1 and TRBJ2-5; 7 bases are a match to TRBD2. Germline trimming cut 7 bases from V and 5 bases from J; bases unmatched to any gene: 8. The CDR3 contains 13 residues. Germline CDR1 reads SGHRS; CDR2 reads YFSETQ. Here the CDR3 DNA reads TGCGCCAGCGGGGAGGGGCGCTTGGAGACCCAGTACTTC. Protein: CASGEGRLETQYF.

This clone was counted a few times. The rearrangement links TRBV29-1 to TRBJ2-7, with 7 bases that match TRBD1. CDR3 length: 13 amino acids. Trimming cost V 4 bases and J 4 bases; bases outside gene matches: 7. The germline V gene encodes CDR1 SQVTM and CDR2 ANQGSEA. CDR3 sequence (DNA): TGCAGCGTTGGACAGGGCCCTATATACGAGCAGTACTTC. Translated: CSVGQGPIYEQYF.

The chain is built from TRBV4-3 and TRBJ2-6; the D gene is possibly TRBD1 (6 bases). V shed 2 bases and J shed 1 base, with 6 bases lying between them. The germline V gene has CDR1 LGHNA and CDR2 YSLEER. CDR3 length: 15 amino acids. The CDR3 nucleotides are TGCGCCAGCAGCCAAACAGGGTCTGGGGCCAACGTCCTGACTTTC. This sequence encodes CASSQTGSGANVLTF.

V usage is TRBV6-5 and J usage is TRBJ1-4, with a possible D match to TRBD1 (5 bases). V was trimmed by 6 bases and J by 5 bases, leaving 10 bases between them. The CDR3 is made up of 13 amino acids. Per germline, CDR1 MNHEY and CDR2 SVGAGI. As DNA, the CDR3 is TGTGCCAGCAGGGGGAGGGGAAATGAAAAACTGTTTTTT. Its translation: CASRGRGNEKLFF.

This clone was seen once. The J gene is TRBJ2-1, the V gene TRBV20-1; D is perhaps TRBD2 (5 bases). This CDR3 spans 12 amino acids. Trimming took off 3 bases at V and 6 bases at J, with 9 bases between the two ends. Germline V gives CDR1 DFQATT, CDR2 SNEGSKA (reference sequence). The CDR3 DNA reads TGCAGTGCTAGTATGGACTCCAATGAGCAGTTCTTC. This translates into CSASMDSNEQFF.

A few counts support this clone. The chain has TRBV6-2 or TRBV6-3 and TRBJ1-3; D remains unclear. The ends were cut back, 2 bases at V and 4 bases at J, with 9 bases in the middle. From germline, CDR1 is MNHEY and CDR2 SVGEGT. The CDR3 extends over 14 amino acids. In nucleotides, the CDR3 is TGTGCCAGCAGTTACATACAGCCAGGAAACACCATATATTTT. Translated: CASSYIQPGNTIYF.

This clone was counted between two and nine times. The gene calls are TRBV28 and TRBJ1-4, with D perhaps matching TRBD1 (5 bases). Germline CDR1 is MDHEN and CDR2 is SYDVKM. Trimming removed 4 bases from V and 0 bases from J, with 12 bases in between. The CDR3 runs 16 residues. The CDR3 loop reads CASSSDSLATNEKLFF. Written as DNA, the CDR3 is TGTGCCAGCAGTTCCGACAGTTTAGCAACTAATGAAAAACTGTTTTTT.

The chain recombines TRBV29-1 with TRBJ2-3; TRBD1 might be the D (5 bases). This CDR3 is built from 12 residues. The V gene lost 1 base and the J gene lost 7 bases, with 9 bases spanning the gap. CDR1 SQVTM and CDR2 ANQGSEA come from the germline V gene. CDR3: CSVEGDSYTQYF. DNA for the CDR3: TGCAGCGTTGAAGGAGACAGTTATACGCAGTATTTT.

Turning to this clone: The sample carries other DNA sequences with the same CDR3. The chain carries TRBV12-3 or TRBV12-4 and TRBJ2-5, with a possible D match to TRBD1 (6 bases). The ends were cut back, 6 bases at V and 0 bases at J, with 8 bases in the middle. The length of the CDR3 is 13 residues. The CDR3 nucleotides are TGTGCCAGCAGGGGGGCGGACCAAGAGACCCAGTACTTC. Encoded protein: CASRGADQETQYF.

The J gene is TRBJ2-5, the V gene TRBV6-5; a possible D gene is TRBD1 (6 bases). The V gene's germline CDR1 is MNHEY and CDR2 SVGAGI. The CDR3 has 13 residues. Trimming pared 7 bases from V and 5 bases from J, leaving 14 bases between. In DNA form, the CDR3 reads TGTGCCAGCAACAGGGCTTCCGGGGAGACCCAGTACTTC. Its protein is CASNRASGETQYF.

This clone occurred a few times. The chain combines TRBV7-9 with TRBJ2-2; 8 bases align to TRBD1. Germline V gene lookup returns CDR1 SEHNR and CDR2 FQNEAQ (reference sequence). The CDR3 covers 18 residues. The trim removed 0 bases at V and 2 bases at J, leaving 8 bases unmatched. For the CDR3, the DNA is TGTGCCAGCAGCTTAGCACTCTCCGGGACAGGCAACACCGGGGAGCTGTTTTTT. This translates into CASSLALSGTGNTGELFF. Complete variable domain (other parts from reference TRBV7-9 and TRBJ2-2): DTGVSQNPRHKITKRGQNVTFRCDPISEHNRLYWYRQTLGQGPEFLTYFQNEAQLEKSRLLSDRFSAERPKGSFSTLEIQRTEQGDSAMYLCASSLALSGTGNTGELFFGEGSRLTVL.